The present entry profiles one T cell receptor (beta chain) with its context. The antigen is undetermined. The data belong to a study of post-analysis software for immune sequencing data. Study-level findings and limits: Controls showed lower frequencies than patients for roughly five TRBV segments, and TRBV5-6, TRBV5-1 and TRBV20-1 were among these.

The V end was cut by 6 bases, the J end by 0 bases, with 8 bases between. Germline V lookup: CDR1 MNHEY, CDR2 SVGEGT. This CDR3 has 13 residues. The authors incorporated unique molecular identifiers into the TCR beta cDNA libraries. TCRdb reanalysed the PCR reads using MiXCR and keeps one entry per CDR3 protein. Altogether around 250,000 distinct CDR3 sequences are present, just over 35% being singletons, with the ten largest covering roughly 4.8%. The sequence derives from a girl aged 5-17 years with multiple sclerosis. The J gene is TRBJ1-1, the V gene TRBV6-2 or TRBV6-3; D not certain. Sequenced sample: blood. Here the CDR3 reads CASSQYLNTEAFF. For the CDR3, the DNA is TGTGCCAGCAGCCAATACCTGAACACTGAAGCTTTCTTT.